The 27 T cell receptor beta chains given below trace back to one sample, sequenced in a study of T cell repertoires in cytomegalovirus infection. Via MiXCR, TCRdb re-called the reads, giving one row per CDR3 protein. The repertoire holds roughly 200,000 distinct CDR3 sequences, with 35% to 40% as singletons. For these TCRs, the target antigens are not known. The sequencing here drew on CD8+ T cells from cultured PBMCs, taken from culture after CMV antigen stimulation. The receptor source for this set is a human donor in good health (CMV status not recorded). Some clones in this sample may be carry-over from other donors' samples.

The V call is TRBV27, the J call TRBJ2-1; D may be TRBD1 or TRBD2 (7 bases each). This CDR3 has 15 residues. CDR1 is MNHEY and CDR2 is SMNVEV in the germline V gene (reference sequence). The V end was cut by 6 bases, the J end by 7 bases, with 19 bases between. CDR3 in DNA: TGTGCCAGCAGCTGGGAGGGAGGGGGCGGGAATGAGCAGTTCTTC. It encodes CASSWEGGGGNEQFF.

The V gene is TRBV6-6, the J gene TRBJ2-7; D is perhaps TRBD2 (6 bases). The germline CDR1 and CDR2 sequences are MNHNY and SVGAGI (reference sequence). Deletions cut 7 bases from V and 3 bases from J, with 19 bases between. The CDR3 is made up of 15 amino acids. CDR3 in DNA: TGTGCCAGCACTCCGGGAGAGGGGATTTACTACGAGCAGTACTTC. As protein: CASTPGEGIYYEQYF.

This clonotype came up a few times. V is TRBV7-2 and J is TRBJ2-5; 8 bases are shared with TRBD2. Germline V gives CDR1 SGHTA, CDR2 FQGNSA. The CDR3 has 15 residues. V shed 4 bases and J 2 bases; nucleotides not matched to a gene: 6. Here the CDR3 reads CASSSRGGTQETQYF. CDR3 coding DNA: TGTGCCAGCAGCTCTCGGGGGGGCACACAAGAGACCCAGTACTTC.

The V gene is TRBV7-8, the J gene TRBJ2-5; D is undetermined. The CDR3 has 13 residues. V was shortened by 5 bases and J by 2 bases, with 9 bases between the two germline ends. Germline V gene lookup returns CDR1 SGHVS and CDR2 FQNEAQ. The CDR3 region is CASSPPTQETQYF. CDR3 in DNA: TGTGCCAGCAGCCCACCAACTCAAGAGACCCAGTACTTC. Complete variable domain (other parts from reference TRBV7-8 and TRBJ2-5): GAGVSQSPRYKVAKRGQDVALRCDPISGHVSLFWYQQALGQGPEFLTYFQNEAQLDKSGLPSDRFFAERPEGSVSTLKIQRTQQEDSAVYLCASSPPTQETQYFGPGTRLLVL.

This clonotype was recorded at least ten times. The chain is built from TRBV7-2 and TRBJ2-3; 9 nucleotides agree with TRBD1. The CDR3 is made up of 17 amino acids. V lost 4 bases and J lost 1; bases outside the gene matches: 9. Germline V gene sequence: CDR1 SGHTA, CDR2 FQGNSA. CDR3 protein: CASSSGTGLGGTDTQYF. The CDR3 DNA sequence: TGTGCCAGCAGCTCCGGGACAGGGCTTGGTGGCACAGATACGCAGTATTTT.

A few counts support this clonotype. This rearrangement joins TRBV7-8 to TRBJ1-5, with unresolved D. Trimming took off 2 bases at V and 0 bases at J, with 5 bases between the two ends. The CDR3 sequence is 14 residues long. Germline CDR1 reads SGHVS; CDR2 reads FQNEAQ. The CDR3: CASSLSVSNQPQHF. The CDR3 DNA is TGTGCCAGCAGCTTAAGCGTTAGCAATCAGCCCCAGCATTTT.

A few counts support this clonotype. The CDR3 reads CASRGGGGSYEQYF. In DNA form, the CDR3 reads TGTGCCAGCAGGGGGGGAGGGGGGAGCTACGAGCAGTACTTC. This chain connects TRBV7-9 to TRBJ2-7; D may be TRBD2 (7 bases). Per the germline V gene, CDR1 is SEHNR and CDR2 is FQNEAQ (reference sequence). This CDR3 is built from 14 residues. Trimming left V 6 bases short and J 3 bases short, with 15 bases between.

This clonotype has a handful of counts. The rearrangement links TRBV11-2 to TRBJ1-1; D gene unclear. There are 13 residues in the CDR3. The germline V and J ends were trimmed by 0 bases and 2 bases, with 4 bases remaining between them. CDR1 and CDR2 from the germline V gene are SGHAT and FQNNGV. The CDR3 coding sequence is TGTGCCAGCAGCTTAGAGCGTAACACTGAAGCTTTCTTT. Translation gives CASSLERNTEAFF.

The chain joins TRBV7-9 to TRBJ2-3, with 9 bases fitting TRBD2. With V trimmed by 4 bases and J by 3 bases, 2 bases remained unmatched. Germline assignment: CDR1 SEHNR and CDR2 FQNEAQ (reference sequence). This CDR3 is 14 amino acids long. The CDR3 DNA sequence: TGTGCCAGCAGCTGGACTAGCGAAACAGATACGCAGTATTTT. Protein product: CASSWTSETDTQYF.

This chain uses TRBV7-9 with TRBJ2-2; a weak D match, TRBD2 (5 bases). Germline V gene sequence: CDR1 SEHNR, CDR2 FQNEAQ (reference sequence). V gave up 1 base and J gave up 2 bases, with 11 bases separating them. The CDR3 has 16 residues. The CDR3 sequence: CASSLVGSGNTGELFF. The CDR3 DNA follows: TGTGCCAGCAGCTTAGTAGGGAGCGGTAACACCGGGGAGCTGTTTTTT.

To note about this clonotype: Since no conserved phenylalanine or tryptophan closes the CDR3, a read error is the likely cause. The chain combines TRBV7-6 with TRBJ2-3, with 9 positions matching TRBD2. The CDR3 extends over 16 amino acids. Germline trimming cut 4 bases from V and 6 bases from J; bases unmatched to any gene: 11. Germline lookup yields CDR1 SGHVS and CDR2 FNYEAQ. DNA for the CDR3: TGTGCCAGCAGCTCCCGGACTAGCGTACCGACGGATACGCAGTATCTT. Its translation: CASSSRTSVPTDTQYL.

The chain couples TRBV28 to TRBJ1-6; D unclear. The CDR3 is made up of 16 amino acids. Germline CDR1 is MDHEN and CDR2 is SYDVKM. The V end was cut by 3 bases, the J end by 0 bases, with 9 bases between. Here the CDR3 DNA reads TGTGCCAGCAGTTTGTACAGAAGCTCCTATAATTCACCCCTCCACTTT. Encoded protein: CASSLYRSSYNSPLHF.

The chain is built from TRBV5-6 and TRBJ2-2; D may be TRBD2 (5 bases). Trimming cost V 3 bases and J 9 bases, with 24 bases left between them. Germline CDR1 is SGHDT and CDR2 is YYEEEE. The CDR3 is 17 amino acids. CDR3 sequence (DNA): TGTGCCAGCAGCTGGAGGACCACCCAGGCCACTTCCTGGGAGCTGTTTTTT. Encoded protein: CASSWRTTQATSWELFF.

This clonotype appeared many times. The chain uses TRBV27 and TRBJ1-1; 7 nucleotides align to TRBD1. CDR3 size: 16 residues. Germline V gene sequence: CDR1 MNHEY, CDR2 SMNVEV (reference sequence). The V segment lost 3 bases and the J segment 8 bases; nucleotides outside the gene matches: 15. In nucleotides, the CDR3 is TGTGCCAGCAGTTTCGTCCATAGGGGGCCGTCGGGGGAAGCTTTCTTT. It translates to CASSFVHRGPSGEAFF.

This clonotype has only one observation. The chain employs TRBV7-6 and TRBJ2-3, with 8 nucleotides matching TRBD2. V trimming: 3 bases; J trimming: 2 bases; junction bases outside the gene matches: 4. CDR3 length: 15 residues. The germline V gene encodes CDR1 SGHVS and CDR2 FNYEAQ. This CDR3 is CASSFVAGLTDTQYF. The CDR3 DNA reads TGTGCCAGCAGCTTCGTAGCGGGGCTCACAGATACGCAGTATTTT.

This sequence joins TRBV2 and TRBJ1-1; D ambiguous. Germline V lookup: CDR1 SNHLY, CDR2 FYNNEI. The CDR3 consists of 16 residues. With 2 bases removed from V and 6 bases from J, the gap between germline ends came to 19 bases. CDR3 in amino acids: CASSERVQLTAAEAFF. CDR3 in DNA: TGTGCCAGCAGTGAAAGGGTACAGTTGACGGCCGCTGAAGCTTTCTTT.

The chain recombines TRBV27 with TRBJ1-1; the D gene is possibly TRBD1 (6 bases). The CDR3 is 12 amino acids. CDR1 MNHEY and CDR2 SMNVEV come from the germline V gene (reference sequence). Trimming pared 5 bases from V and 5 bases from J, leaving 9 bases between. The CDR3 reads CASSQGRTEAFF. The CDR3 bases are TGTGCCAGCAGTCAGGGGAGGACTGAAGCTTTCTTT.

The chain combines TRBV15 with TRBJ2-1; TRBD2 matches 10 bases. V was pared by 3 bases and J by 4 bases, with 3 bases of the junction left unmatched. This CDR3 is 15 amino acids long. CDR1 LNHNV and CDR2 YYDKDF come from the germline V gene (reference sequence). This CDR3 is CATSSERGGYNEQFF. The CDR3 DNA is TGTGCCACCAGCAGCGAGCGGGGGGGATACAATGAGCAGTTCTTC. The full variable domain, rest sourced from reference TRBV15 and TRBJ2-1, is DAMVIQNPRYQVTQFGKPVTLSCSQTLNHNVMYWYQQKSSQAPKLLFHYYDKDFNNEADTPDNFQSRRPNTSFCFLDIRSPGLGDTAMYLCATSSERGGYNEQFFGPGTRLTVL.

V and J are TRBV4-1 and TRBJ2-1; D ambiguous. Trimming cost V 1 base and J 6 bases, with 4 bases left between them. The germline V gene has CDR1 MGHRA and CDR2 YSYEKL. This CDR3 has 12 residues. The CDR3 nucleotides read TGCGCCAGCAGCCAAGGCCCCAATGAGCAGTTCTTC. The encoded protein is CASSQGPNEQFF.

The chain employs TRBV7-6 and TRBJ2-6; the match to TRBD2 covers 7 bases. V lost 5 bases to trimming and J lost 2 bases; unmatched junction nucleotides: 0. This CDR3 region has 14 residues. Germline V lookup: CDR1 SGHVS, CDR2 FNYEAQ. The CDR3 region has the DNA TGTGCCAGCAGCGGGAGGGCTGGGGCCAACGTCCTGACTTTC. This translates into CASSGRAGANVLTF.

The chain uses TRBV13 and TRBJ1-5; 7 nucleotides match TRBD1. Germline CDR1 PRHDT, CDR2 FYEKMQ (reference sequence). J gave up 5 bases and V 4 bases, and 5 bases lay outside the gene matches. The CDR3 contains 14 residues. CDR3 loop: CASSSRDSHQPQHF. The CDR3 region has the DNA TGTGCCAGCAGCTCCCGGGACAGCCATCAGCCCCAGCATTTT.

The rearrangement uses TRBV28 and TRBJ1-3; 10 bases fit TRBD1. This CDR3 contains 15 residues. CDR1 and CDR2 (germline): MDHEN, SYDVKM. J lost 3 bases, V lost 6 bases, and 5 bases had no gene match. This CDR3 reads CASSPGQGYGNTIYF. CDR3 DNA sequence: TGTGCCAGCAGCCCGGGACAGGGGTATGGAAACACCATATATTTT.

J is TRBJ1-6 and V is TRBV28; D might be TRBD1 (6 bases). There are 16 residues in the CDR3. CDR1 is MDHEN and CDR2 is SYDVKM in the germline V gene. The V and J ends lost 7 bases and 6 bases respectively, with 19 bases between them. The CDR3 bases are TGTGCCAGCACCCTTCCAGGGGACGCTAGTAATTCACCCCTCCACTTT. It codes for CASTLPGDASNSPLHF.

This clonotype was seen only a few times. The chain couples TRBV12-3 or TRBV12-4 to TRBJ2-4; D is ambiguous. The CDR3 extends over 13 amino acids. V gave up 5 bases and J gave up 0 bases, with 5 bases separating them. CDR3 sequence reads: CASSRAAKNIQYF. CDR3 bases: TGTGCCAGCAGTCGGGCAGCCAAAAACATTCAGTACTTC.

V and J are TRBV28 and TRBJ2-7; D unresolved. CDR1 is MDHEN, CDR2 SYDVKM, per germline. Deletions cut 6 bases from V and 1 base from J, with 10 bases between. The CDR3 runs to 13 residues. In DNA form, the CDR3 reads TGTGCCAGCAGGGCCGACGTTTCCTACGAGCAGTACTTC. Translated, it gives CASRADVSYEQYF.

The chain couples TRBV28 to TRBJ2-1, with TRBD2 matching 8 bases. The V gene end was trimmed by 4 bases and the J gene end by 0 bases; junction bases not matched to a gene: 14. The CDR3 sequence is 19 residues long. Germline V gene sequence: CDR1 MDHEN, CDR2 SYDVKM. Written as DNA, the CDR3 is TGTGCCAGCAGTTCCCGACTAGCGCGACTATCAAGCTCCTACAATGAGCAGTTCTTC. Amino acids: CASSSRLARLSSSYNEQFF.

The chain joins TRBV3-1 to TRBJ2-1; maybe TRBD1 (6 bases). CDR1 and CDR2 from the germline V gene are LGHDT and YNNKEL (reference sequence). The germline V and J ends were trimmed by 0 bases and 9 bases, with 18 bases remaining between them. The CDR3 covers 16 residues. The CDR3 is CASSQDQGTNLREQFF. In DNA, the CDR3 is TGTGCCAGCAGCCAAGATCAAGGGACAAACTTACGTGAGCAGTTCTTC.